This T cell receptor beta chain was captured in a study of blood T cell repertoires in COVID-19. Authors' processing steps: By means of reference gene primer amplification, nucleated cell counts were estimated. Produced via immunoSEQ multiplex PCR; TCRdb's table is partial and in-frame only. V, J and clone size reflect that table, while D and trimming were determined from the DNA. The sample contains 70,000 to 95,000 clones, around 80% of which appear only once. This clone has only one observation. This CDR3 has 13 residues. The V gene's germline CDR1 is GTSNPN and CDR2 SVGIG (reference sequence). The V and J ends lost 3 bases and 7 bases respectively, with 16 bases between them.

The TCR sequence derives from a woman between 50 and 59 years old with acute or convalescent COVID-19. The sample comprised peripheral blood. The V call is TRBV30, the J call TRBJ2-7; weak D call: TRBD2 (5 bases). For the CDR3, the DNA is TGTGCCTGGAGGATACACGGGGTCTGGGAGCAGTACTTC. Its translation is CAWRIHGVWEQYF.